The following is a T cell receptor beta chain sequence with its context. This clonotype was found a few times. Its antigen target is currently unknown. Per-nucleotide qualities are absent, and no much larger clonotype sits a single base away. Amplification of TCR beta CDR3 regions was carried out from RNA transcripts. For the first round of RT-PCR on the TCR CDR3, the HTBI primer set was used together with the Qiagen OneStep RT-PCR kit. A second multiplex PCR round built the libraries, followed by size selection and purification. The libraries were sequenced on an Illumina HiSeq2000 using paired-end 100 bp reads. As for how the authors treated the data: Raw data were processed with SOAPnuke, discarding reads with adapters, uncalled bases, mean Phred below 15, or no exact constant-primer or identifier match. COPE v1.2.5 was used to merge the high-quality paired reads, and each unique nucleotide sequence was defined as a clonotype. Clonotypes were aligned to IMGT TRBV, TRBD and TRBJ reference segments using MiTCR v1.1. Only V-J combinations with frequency above 0.0001, covering roughly 99% of repertoires, were analysed. The TCS score was defined as F50 (clonal expansion) divided by E x V (chaos), with BLOSUM62-based TCRdist calculated between CDR3 peptides within each V-J. Welch's t-statistics and random forest reduced just over 500 V-J features to around 14, which were used in a naive Bayes classifier (R e1071). Using fastp at Q25 and MiXCR, TCRdb reprocessed the public reads and kept productive beta chains. Entries are consolidated by CDR3 protein sequence, retaining the most common genes and DNA. The V and J calls and clone size are TCRdb's, not the authors'. The sample records about 520,000 distinct CDR3 sequences, around a quarter of which are singletons. 10% to 12% of the sample is in the top ten clones.

This entry comes from a study of T cells in Graves' hyperthyroidism and ophthalmopathy (dated by TCRdb to 2018 to 2020). In the study overall: Peripheral blood was sampled at the time of initial diagnosis, prior to any treatment. Thyroid tissue and blood T-cell repertoires from over 5 Graves' hyperthyroidism patients were also compared in the study. TCR Vbeta CDR3 sequencing of 120 to 150 peripheral blood samples (approximately 44 ophthalmopathy, some 75 hyperthyroidism and approximately 17 progressor patients) is reported in the paper. After blood sampling, hyperthyroidism patients were treated with methimazole at a starting dose of 30 mg daily, and ophthalmopathy patients were treated with high-dose intravenous methylprednisolone. TCR V-J signatures able to tell the groups apart were searched for in a discovery cohort of 90 to 100 patients, of whom 43 had Graves' ophthalmopathy and around 58 had stable Graves' hyperthyroidism. The approximately 100 discovery patients were randomly divided into training and test sets at a 7:3 ratio. Prospective prediction of ophthalmopathy was tested in an independent validation cohort of 18 to 20 hyperthyroidism patients and 15 to 17 patients who later progressed to ophthalmopathy.

Clipping removes 0 bases from V and 0 bases from J, with 10 as the unmatched junction base count. Including cysteine and phenylalanine, the CDR3 has 19 amino acids. Only CDR3 DNA remains: 57 bases, in frame from the first base. Sequences DFQATT (CDR1) and SNEGSKA (CDR2) are obtained from the germline V gene (reference sequence). Ophthalmopathy patients had moderately to severely active disease, with a Clinical Activity Score of 3 or more, a NOSPECS grade of 4 or more, and a disease duration of less than 3 months. Patients with uncontrolled infections, other autoimmune diseases, pregnancy or lactation were excluded. Diagnoses relied on clinical symptoms, serum thyroxine and TRAb, thyroid ultrasound and orbital computed tomography. PBMCs were separated from roughly 10 ml of fresh peripheral blood using Ficoll-Paque density gradient centrifugation. Total RNA was extracted using Trizol reagent, and RNA quality was assessed on an Agilent 2100 Bioanalyzer.

Findings and caveats that apply to the study as a whole: No statistical method was used to set the sample size in advance, and investigators knew the group allocation. Most expanded thyroid clonotypes (frequency above 0.001) were also found in blood, which suggests that blood repertoires may mirror thyroid immune responses. In validation, progression to ophthalmopathy was predicted by the model with nearly 71% sensitivity and 72% to 85% specificity, a median of roughly six months before onset. A model built on a 13 V-J signature distinguished ophthalmopathy from stable hyperthyroidism, reaching 85% to 90% sensitivity and 81.08% specificity in cross-validation and 80%/75% in testing.

This clonotype was sampled from a woman younger than 45 with Graves' ophthalmopathy. The rearranged segments are TRBV20-1 and TRBJ2-4, and 11 junctional nucleotides match TRBD2. Sequencing input: blood. The DNA reads TGCAGTGCTAGAGATCCCGCTAGCGGGGGGCAACTAGCCAAAAACATTCAGTACTTC. This yields the protein CSARDPASGGQLAKNIQYF.